This TCR beta chain is from a study of breast tumors, draining lymph nodes, adjacent tissues. Samples came from axillary lymph nodes draining the breast cancer. This clonotype was recorded at least ten times. V was shortened by 0 bases and J by 5 bases, with 11 bases between the two germline ends. Germline CDR1 reads SGDLS; CDR2 reads YYNGEE. This CDR3 is 14 amino acids long. Using its own MiXCR run on the multiplex PCR reads, TCRdb lists one record per CDR3 protein. The table includes 150,000 to 200,000 distinct CDR3 sequences, approximately 33% detected once. What was sequenced was axillary lymph node tissue. The rearrangement uses TRBV9 and TRBJ2-5; D is perhaps TRBD1 (7 bases). This sequence originates from a female donor with breast cancer. Some clones in this sample may be carry-over from other donors' samples. The CDR3 coding sequence is TGTGCCAGCAGCGTAGCAGGGGGGCTGGAGACCCAGTACTTC. It is translated as CASSVAGGLETQYF. The full variable domain, in which reference TRBV9 and TRBJ2-5 provide the parts outside the CDR3, is DSGVTQTPKHLITATGQRVTLRCSPRSGDLSVYWYQQSLDQGLQFLIQYYNGEERAKGNILERFSAQQFPDLHSELNLSSLELGDSALYFCASSVAGGLETQYFGPGTRLLVL.